Listed here are 12 T cell receptor beta chains from one sample, sequenced in a study of blood T cell repertoires in COVID-19. The method was immunoSEQ multiplex PCR; TCRdb's version includes in-frame clones alone and lacks a portion of them. This table holds 200,000 or so clones, 65% to 85% found once. Sample: peripheral blood. The origin of the receptors is a woman between 25 and 40 years old with acute or convalescent COVID-19.

This rearrangement joins TRBV7-2 to TRBJ1-2, with D possibly matching TRBD1 (6 bases). V was shortened by 4 bases and J by 7 bases, with 22 bases between the two germline ends. The germline CDR1 and CDR2 sequences are SGHTA and FQGNSA. CDR3 length: 16 residues. In DNA, the CDR3 is TGTGCCAGCAGCTCGGCGGACAGACCAACCTCCTCTGGCTACACCTTC. Protein sequence: CASSSADRPTSSGYTF.

J is TRBJ2-5 and V is TRBV20-1; D is unresolved. The V and J ends lost 3 bases and 0 bases respectively, with 8 bases between them. The germline V gene has CDR1 DFQATT and CDR2 SNEGSKA (reference sequence). This CDR3 spans 13 amino acids. The CDR3 coding sequence is TGCAGTGCTAGTGACGGGTACCAAGAGACCCAGTACTTC. Its protein is CSASDGYQETQYF.

For the CDR3, the DNA is TGTGGGAGCCGGGACAGGGGGCCTGAAGCTTTCTTT. This gives the protein CGSRDRGPEAFF. V usage is TRBV19 and J usage is TRBJ1-1; 12 positions match TRBD1. There are 12 residues in the CDR3. CDR1 is LNHDA and CDR2 is SQIVND in the germline V gene (reference sequence).

CDR3 sequence reads: CASSHDVGGAGNTEAFF. The DNA for the CDR3 is TGTGCCAGCAGCCACGATGTTGGGGGCGCGGGGAACACTGAAGCTTTCTTT. The chain recombines TRBV3-1 (or the pseudogene TRBV3-2) with TRBJ1-1, with a weak D call TRBD1 (6 bases). V was cut by 3 bases and J by 1 base, with 18 bases left in between. CDR1 is LGHDT and CDR2 is YNNKEL in the germline V gene (reference sequence). The CDR3 consists of 17 residues.

This rearrangement joins TRBV5-1 to TRBJ2-7, with 11 bases aligning to TRBD2. V was clipped by 2 bases and J by 2 bases; unmatched bases: 9. This CDR3 spans 17 amino acids. The germline V gene has CDR1 SGHRS and CDR2 YFSETQ. The CDR3 loop is CASSLEGQLAGAYEQYF. The DNA of the CDR3 is TGCGCCAGCAGCTTAGAGGGCCAACTAGCGGGGGCCTACGAGCAGTACTTC.

CDR3 nucleotides: TGTGCCAGTAGTATAGAGTTGGGACGGGGGAATTCACCCCTCCACTTT. This translates into CASSIELGRGNSPLHF. The chain carries TRBV19 and TRBJ1-6; D is possibly TRBD1 (5 bases). Trimming removed 0 bases from V and 7 bases from J, with 13 bases in between. Germline-derived CDR1 and CDR2 are LNHDA and SQIVND (reference sequence). This CDR3 is 16 amino acids long.

For this clone: This sample also contains other DNA sequences that code for the same CDR3. This sequence joins TRBV19 and TRBJ2-5; the match to TRBD1 covers 7 bases. The CDR3 totals 15 residues. Germline values: CDR1 LNHDA, CDR2 SQIVND (reference sequence). J gave up 5 bases and V 1 base, and 7 bases lay outside the gene matches. The CDR3: CASSIGNRGGETQYF. Here the CDR3 DNA reads TGTGCCAGTAGTATAGGGAACAGGGGCGGGGAGACCCAGTACTTC.

This clone was observed a few times. The genes are TRBV29-1 and TRBJ1-1; D is unclear. Trimming pared 4 bases from V and 0 bases from J, leaving 3 bases between. Per germline, CDR1 SQVTM and CDR2 ANQGSEA. This CDR3 region has 11 residues. Here the CDR3 DNA reads TGCAGCGTTGTAGTGAACACTGAAGCTTTCTTT. It yields the protein CSVVVNTEAFF.

V and J are TRBV5-6 and TRBJ2-7, with D maybe TRBD2 (6 bases). The CDR3 covers 13 residues. The V and J ends lost 3 bases and 1 base respectively, with 8 bases between them. Germline CDR1 and CDR2: SGHDT and YYEEEE. CDR3 bases: TGTGCCAGCAGCTCTGGGGGGTCCTACGAGCAGTACTTC. Its translation: CASSSGGSYEQYF.

In DNA, the CDR3 is TGTGCCAGCAGCTTAAGCGGGAGAAAGACCCAGTACTTC. Its protein is CASSLSGRKTQYF. The chain couples TRBV11-2 to TRBJ2-5, with 8 bases lining up with TRBD2. V lost 2 bases, J lost 6 bases, and 2 bases stayed unmatched. CDR1 is SGHAT and CDR2 is FQNNGV in the germline V gene. The CDR3 is 13 residues long.

The genes are TRBV27 and TRBJ1-5; 10 bases are shared with TRBD1. V shed 5 bases, J shed 3 bases, and the junction held 13 bases outside the gene matches. CDR1 and CDR2 from the germline V gene are MNHEY and SMNVEV (reference sequence). The CDR3 has 18 residues. CDR3 DNA sequence: TGTGCCAGCAGTCCAGACAGGGGGCGGGCACGCTACAATCAGCCCCAGCATTTT. Residues: CASSPDRGRARYNQPQHF.

This clone turned up a few times. V is TRBV27 and J is TRBJ2-7; no firm D call. The CDR3 loop spans 12 amino acids. Germline V lookup: CDR1 MNHEY, CDR2 SMNVEV (reference sequence). Trimming stripped 4 bases from V and 3 bases from J, with 7 bases between. The CDR3 DNA follows: TGTGCCAGCAGTTCAAGTAGCTACGAGCAGTACTTC. It yields the protein CASSSSSYEQYF.